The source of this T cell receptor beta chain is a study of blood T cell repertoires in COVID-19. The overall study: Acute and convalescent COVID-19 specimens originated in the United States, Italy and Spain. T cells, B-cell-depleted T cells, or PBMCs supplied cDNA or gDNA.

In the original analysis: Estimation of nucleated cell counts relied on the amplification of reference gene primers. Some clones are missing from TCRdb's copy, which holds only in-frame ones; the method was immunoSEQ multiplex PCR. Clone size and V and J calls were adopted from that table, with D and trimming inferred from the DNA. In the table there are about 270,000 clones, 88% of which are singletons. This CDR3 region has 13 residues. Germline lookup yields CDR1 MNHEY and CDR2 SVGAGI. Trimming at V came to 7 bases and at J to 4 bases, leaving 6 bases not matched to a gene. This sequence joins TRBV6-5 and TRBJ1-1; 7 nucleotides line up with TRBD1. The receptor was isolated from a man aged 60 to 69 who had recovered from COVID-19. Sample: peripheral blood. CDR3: CASISTGTTEAFF. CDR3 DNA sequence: TGTGCCAGCATTTCGACAGGGACCACTGAAGCTTTCTTT.